The 24 T cell receptor beta chains below come from one sample, sequenced in a study of a mutant IDH1 vaccine in newly diagnosed glioma. For these TCRs, the target antigens are not known. The assay was immunoSEQ multiplex PCR, and TCRdb's table has in-frame clones only and misses some. The sample has some 40,000 clones; 80% to 90% are singletons. The time point was: week 23, last vaccination. The content of each vaccine dose was 300 ug of mutant IDH1 20-mer peptide, and topical imiquimod accompanied it. This specimen was PBMCs, taken from a glioma patient whose treatment included an IDH1 peptide vaccine. These receptors came from a middle-aged man with glioma.

This chain connects TRBV30 to TRBJ2-7; D perhaps matches TRBD1 (6 bases). The V and J ends lost 5 bases and 2 bases respectively, with 13 bases between them. The V gene's germline CDR1 is GTSNPN and CDR2 SVGIG (reference sequence). This CDR3 contains 13 residues. The CDR3 DNA reads as TGTGCCTGGGGAACAGACAGGCCCTACGAGCAGTACTTC. Amino acid sequence: CAWGTDRPYEQYF.

The chain recombines TRBV28 with TRBJ1-1, with D possibly TRBD1 on 6 matching bases. This CDR3 region has 13 residues. With 9 bases removed from V and 1 base from J, the gap between germline ends came to 12 bases. Germline lookup yields CDR1 MDHEN and CDR2 SYDVKM. The CDR3 sequence: CASIGGGNTEAFF. CDR3 sequence (DNA): TGTGCCAGTATAGGGGGAGGGAACACTGAAGCTTTCTTT.

The gene calls are TRBV10-2 and TRBJ1-1; D possibly corresponds to TRBD1 (6 bases). CDR3 length equals 13 residues. With 7 bases removed from V and 3 bases from J, the gap between germline ends came to 12 bases. Germline values: CDR1 WSHSY, CDR2 SAAADI. The DNA for the CDR3 is TGCGCCAGCACCCTAACAGGGTACACTGAAGCTTTCTTT. Amino acid sequence: CASTLTGYTEAFF.

This clone was counted between two and nine times. V gene TRBV7-8 combines with J gene TRBJ1-5, with D perhaps matching TRBD1 (6 bases). V gave up 2 bases and J gave up 7 bases, with 15 bases separating them. The CDR3 covers 15 residues. Germline CDR1 is SGHVS and CDR2 is FQNEAQ. The CDR3 region has the DNA TGTGCCAGCAGCTTACGCCCAGGGGATGGCCAGCCCCAGCATTTT. Translation: CASSLRPGDGQPQHF.

V is TRBV4-3 and J is TRBJ2-5; D uncertain. V was shortened by 0 bases and J by 5 bases, with 7 bases between the two germline ends. The CDR3 length is 13 residues. From germline, CDR1 is LGHNA and CDR2 YSLEER. The CDR3 protein is CASSQDPEETQYF. The CDR3 DNA reads TGCGCCAGCAGCCAAGATCCCGAGGAGACCCAGTACTTC.

The chain joins TRBV7-2 to TRBJ2-5, with D possibly being TRBD2 (5 bases). The V end lost 5 bases, the J end lost 7 bases, and 8 bases lay between the germline ends. The CDR3 is 11 residues long. Germline V CDR1 and CDR2: SGHTA, FQGNSA. The DNA of the CDR3 is TGTGCCAGCAGCGAGGGTGGGACCCAGTACTTC. Its translation: CASSEGGTQYF.

This clone was observed a single time. The chain joins TRBV7-2 to TRBJ1-4; possibly TRBD1 for D (5 bases). CDR3 length: 14 residues. CDR1 SGHTA and CDR2 FQGNSA come from the germline V gene. Trimming cost V 3 bases and J 8 bases, with 13 bases left between them. The CDR3, as DNA: TGTGCCAGCAGCTTGCGGGGACTAGAAGAAAAACTGTTTTTT. The encoded protein is CASSLRGLEEKLFF. Combining the CDR3 with reference TRBV7-2 and TRBJ1-4 gives the whole variable domain GAGVSQSPSNKVTEKGKDVELRCDPISGHTALYWYRQSLGQGLEFLIYFQGNSAPDKSGLPSDRFSAERTGGSVSTLTIQRTQQEDSAVYLCASSLRGLEEKLFFGSGTQLSVL.

This rearrangement joins TRBV9 to TRBJ2-5; 7 nucleotides agree with TRBD1. This CDR3 contains 19 residues. V lost 0 bases and J lost 1; bases outside the gene matches: 15. The germline V gene encodes CDR1 SGDLS and CDR2 YYNGEE. The CDR3 spells CASSVARGGLKSGQETQYF. The CDR3 bases are TGTGCCAGCAGCGTAGCAAGAGGGGGCCTTAAATCAGGCCAAGAGACCCAGTACTTC.

The CDR3 loop reads CATSPRQGNGYTF. The CDR3 region has the DNA TGTGCCACCAGCCCTAGACAGGGGAATGGCTACACCTTC. The chain employs TRBV15 and TRBJ1-2, with TRBD1 matching over 8 bases. CDR1 is LNHNV, CDR2 YYDKDF, per germline (reference sequence). After removal of 5 bases from V and 6 bases from J, the junction contained 5 bases not matched to a gene. The CDR3 extends over 13 amino acids.

The V call is TRBV10-3, the J call TRBJ1-2; D gene uncertain. V lost 7 bases and J lost 3, with 12 bases in between. Germline values: CDR1 ENHRY, CDR2 SYGVKD. This CDR3 has 13 amino acids. CDR3 sequence reads: CAIKIREDYGYTF. The DNA for the CDR3 is TGTGCCATCAAGATTCGGGAGGACTATGGCTACACCTTC.

The V gene is TRBV27, the J gene TRBJ2-5; tentatively, D is TRBD1 (5 bases). The CDR3 spans 13 residues. Germline CDR1 MNHEY, CDR2 SMNVEV (reference sequence). V was trimmed by 0 bases and J by 6 bases, leaving 8 bases between them. For the CDR3, the DNA is TGTGCCAGCAGTTTATCTGGGGCTAAGACCCAGTACTTC. Encoded protein: CASSLSGAKTQYF.

This clone appeared once. The chain recombines TRBV19 with TRBJ1-4; 8 nucleotides line up with TRBD1. This CDR3 has 15 amino acids. Germline V gene data show CDR1 as LNHDA and CDR2 as SQIVND (reference sequence). V was clipped by 6 bases and J by 5 bases; unmatched bases: 8. DNA of the CDR3: TGTGCCAGTAGGCTTGACAGGGGCCCAAATGAAAAACTGTTTTTT. It is translated as CASRLDRGPNEKLFF.

J is TRBJ1-2 and V is TRBV28, with 7 nucleotides matching TRBD1. Germline CDR1 is MDHEN and CDR2 is SYDVKM. Germline trimming cut 7 bases from V and 5 bases from J; bases unmatched to any gene: 4. This CDR3 spans 12 amino acids. CDR3 sequence (DNA): TGTGCCAGCACCACGGGACAGTATGGCTACACCTTC. Protein product: CASTTGQYGYTF.

This clone was counted a single time. The V call is TRBV10-2, the J call TRBJ1-4; D unresolved. Trimming stripped 6 bases from V and 0 bases from J, with 8 bases between. This CDR3 region has 14 residues. Looked up from germline, CDR1 is WSHSY and CDR2 is SAAADI. The CDR3 DNA reads as TGCGCCAGCAGCCACATCGCAACTAATGAAAAACTGTTTTTT. The encoded protein is CASSHIATNEKLFF.

The rearrangement uses TRBV5-1 and TRBJ2-5; 8 bases map to TRBD1. There are 16 residues in the CDR3. Trimming cost V 3 bases and J 1 base; bases outside gene matches: 8. The germline V gene has CDR1 SGHRS and CDR2 YFSETQ. This CDR3 reads CASSSPRDRPQETQYF. The CDR3 nucleotides read TGCGCCAGCAGCTCTCCAAGGGACAGGCCCCAAGAGACCCAGTACTTC.

This chain connects TRBV6-5 to TRBJ2-7; D is uncertain. CDR3 length: 13 residues. The germline CDR1 and CDR2 sequences are MNHEY and SVGAGI. The germline V and J ends were trimmed by 4 bases and 2 bases, with 9 bases remaining between them. The CDR3 reads CASSWARTYEQYF. The CDR3 nucleotides are TGTGCCAGCAGTTGGGCCAGAACCTACGAGCAGTACTTC.

V gene TRBV11-2 combines with J gene TRBJ1-2; no definite D call. The CDR3 runs to 13 residues. Per the germline V gene, CDR1 is SGHAT and CDR2 is FQNNGV. The V and J ends lost 2 bases and 3 bases respectively, with 7 bases between them. The CDR3 nucleotides read TGTGCCAGCAGCTTACCGCCTTACTATGGCTACACCTTC. Its translation is CASSLPPYYGYTF.

This clone was counted a few times. The chain has TRBV30 and TRBJ1-4, with D perhaps TRBD1 (6 bases). CDR3 size: 16 residues. CDR1 and CDR2 from the germline V gene are GTSNPN and SVGIG (reference sequence). Trimming took 0 bases from V and 4 from J, leaving 15 bases between them. The CDR3 sequence is CAWSVLRGAGNEKLFF. CDR3 bases: TGTGCCTGGAGTGTACTGAGGGGGGCTGGTAATGAAAAACTGTTTTTT.

The chain combines TRBV25-1 with TRBJ2-7, with 9 nucleotides matching TRBD1. Per germline, CDR1 MGHDK and CDR2 SYGVNS. The V segment lost 0 bases and the J segment 9 bases; nucleotides outside the gene matches: 9. This CDR3 contains 15 residues. This chain's CDR3 is CASSEYPGTGNGQYF. The CDR3 bases are TGTGCCAGCAGTGAATACCCCGGGACAGGGAACGGGCAGTACTTC.

The chain is built from TRBV10-1 and TRBJ2-1; D remains unclear. The V and J ends lost 0 bases and 6 bases respectively, with 15 bases between them. The CDR3 covers 16 residues. Germline CDR1 WNHNN, CDR2 SYGVQD (reference sequence). The CDR3 loop is CASSESNWIGLNEQFF. In DNA, the CDR3 is TGCGCCAGCAGTGAGTCGAACTGGATCGGGCTCAATGAGCAGTTCTTC.

V and J are TRBV5-8 and TRBJ1-1, with 9 bases matching TRBD1. The CDR3 sequence is 16 residues long. V lost 1 base, J lost 4 bases, and 8 bases stayed unmatched. Germline values: CDR1 SGHTS, CDR2 YDEGEE. CDR3 sequence (DNA): TGTGCCAGCAGCTTGAGTAGGACAGGGGTATCCACTGAAGCTTTCTTT. It codes for CASSLSRTGVSTEAFF.

The rearrangement links TRBV30 to TRBJ2-3; TRBD2 agrees at 14 bases. V dropped 8 bases and J dropped 2; count of bases not matched to a gene: 3. The CDR3 is 14 residues long. Per the germline V gene, CDR1 is GTSNPN and CDR2 is SVGIG (reference sequence). The chain's CDR3 is CAGGLAGATDTQYF. The CDR3 DNA reads as TGTGCCGGGGGACTAGCGGGAGCCACAGATACGCAGTATTTT.

This clone was seen a few times. This chain uses TRBV14 with TRBJ2-3; TRBD2 agrees at 14 bases. The CDR3 has 18 amino acids. V lost 3 bases to trimming and J lost 0 bases; unmatched junction nucleotides: 5. From germline, CDR1 is SGHDN and CDR2 FVKESK. CDR3 residues: CASSHPRLAGGSTDTQYF. The CDR3 nucleotides read TGTGCCAGCAGCCATCCCCGACTAGCGGGGGGGAGCACAGATACGCAGTATTTT.

The chain combines TRBV4-1 with TRBJ1-1; TRBD1 might be the D (5 bases). Germline CDR1 and CDR2: MGHRA and YSYEKL. V gave up 3 bases and J gave up 4 bases, with 21 bases separating them. The CDR3 runs 17 residues. The DNA of the CDR3 is TGCGCCAGCAGCCACCAAGGGGCTCCGGTTAAGAGCACTGAAGCTTTCTTT. Translation gives CASSHQGAPVKSTEAFF.